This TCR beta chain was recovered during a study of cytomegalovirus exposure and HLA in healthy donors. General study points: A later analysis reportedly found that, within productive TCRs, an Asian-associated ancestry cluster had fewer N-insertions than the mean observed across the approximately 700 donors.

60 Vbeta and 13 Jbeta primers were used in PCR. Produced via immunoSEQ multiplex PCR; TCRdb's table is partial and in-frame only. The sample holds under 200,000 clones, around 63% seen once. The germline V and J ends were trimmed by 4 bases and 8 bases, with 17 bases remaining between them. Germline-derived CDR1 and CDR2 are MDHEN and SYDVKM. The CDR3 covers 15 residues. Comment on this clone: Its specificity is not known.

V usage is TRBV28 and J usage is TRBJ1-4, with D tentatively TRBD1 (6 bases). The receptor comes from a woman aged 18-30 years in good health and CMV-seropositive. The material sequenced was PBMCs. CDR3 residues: CASSSTGRLREKLFF. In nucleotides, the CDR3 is TGTGCCAGCAGTTCGACAGGACGGCTTAGGGAAAAACTGTTTTTT.